The 15 T cell receptor beta chains presented below share a single source sample, sequenced in a study of blood T cells in healthy people across ages. Together with a sample-barcoded 5' primer, a J-beta primer mix was included in a second PCR lasting about 6 to 11 cycles. TCRdb reanalysed the 5' RACE reads using MiXCR and keeps one entry per CDR3 protein. The sample has hundreds of thousands of distinct CDR3 sequences; approximately 49% are singletons. Sequenced: blood. The receptors shown here come from a man younger than 45 in good health.

The V call is TRBV3-1, the J call TRBJ2-5; a weak D match, TRBD1 (6 bases). The closer fit of TRBJ2-7 to the DNA end suggests the J call may be wrong. Germline V gene lookup returns CDR1 LGHDT and CDR2 YNNKEL (reference sequence). The CDR3 runs to 13 residues. CDR3 DNA sequence: TGTGCCAGCAGCCGGCCTACAGGGTTCGAGCAGTACTTC. This gives the protein CASSRPTGFEQYF.

The sample holds a few counts of this clonotype. This chain connects TRBV19 to TRBJ2-1; possibly TRBD2 for D (7 bases). Germline V gives CDR1 LNHDA, CDR2 SQIVND (reference sequence). The CDR3 is 16 residues long. V gave up 7 bases and J gave up 8 bases, with 24 bases separating them. Here the CDR3 DNA reads TGTGCCAGTATGGGGTCCTGGCGGGGGCGATCGGATGAGCAGTTCTTC. Its protein is CASMGSWRGRSDEQFF.

The V call is TRBV6-5, the J call TRBJ2-3, with D unresolved. Germline assignment: CDR1 MNHEY and CDR2 SVGAGI. The CDR3 length is 16 residues. V shed 0 bases and J shed 0 bases, with 10 bases lying between them. Written as DNA, the CDR3 is TGTGCCAGCAGTTACTCGGCTAGAGCTAGCACAGATACGCAGTATTTT. This gives the protein CASSYSARASTDTQYF.

The chain has TRBV12-3 or TRBV12-4 and TRBJ2-1; possible D gene TRBD1, 5 bases. Trimming cost V 3 bases and J 3 bases, with 12 bases left between them. This CDR3 is built from 15 residues. The CDR3 nucleotides read TGTGCCAGCAGTTTCCACAGGCGAGTCTACAATGAGCAGTTCTTC. Translated, it gives CASSFHRRVYNEQFF.

CDR3: CASRPGGVRYGYTF. CDR3 DNA sequence: TGTGCCAGCAGACCCGGGGGGGTCCGCTATGGCTACACCTTC. The chain combines TRBV6-6 with TRBJ1-2; possibly TRBD1 for D (5 bases). There are 14 residues in the CDR3. Trimming took 6 bases from V and 4 from J, leaving 15 bases between them. Germline values: CDR1 MNHNY, CDR2 SVGAGI (reference sequence).

Regarding this clonotype: This may be a read error, as it is one base from a much larger clone. V usage is TRBV3-1 and J usage is TRBJ2-4, with D uncertain. The J call is doubtful: the DNA matches TRBJ2-7 better. Germline V CDR1 and CDR2: LGHDT, YNNKEL (reference sequence). CDR3 length equals 11 residues. The CDR3 loop is CASSQHYEQYF. CDR3 DNA: TGTGCCAGCAGCCAGCACTACGAGCAGTACTTC.

The chain joins TRBV20-1 to TRBJ2-1; 9 bases line up with TRBD1. This CDR3 has 14 amino acids. The germline CDR1 and CDR2 sequences are DFQATT and SNEGSKA (reference sequence). The V and J ends lost 3 bases and 9 bases, in that order; junction bases with no gene match: 9. In DNA, the CDR3 is TGCAGTGCTAGGGGACAGGGTAAGGCAGGTGAGCAGTTCTTC. As protein: CSARGQGKAGEQFF.

The chain joins TRBV7-9 to TRBJ2-7; 9 positions agree with TRBD2. This CDR3 is 17 amino acids long. Trimming cost V 1 base and J 4 bases; bases outside gene matches: 11. CDR1 is SEHNR, CDR2 FQNEAQ, per germline (reference sequence). CDR3 coding DNA: TGTGCCAGCAGCTTAGTGCGGGGGGGCGATTTTTTTTACGAGCAGTACTTC. Its protein is CASSLVRGGDFFYEQYF.

This sequence joins TRBV20-1 and TRBJ2-1; the match to TRBD1 covers 9 bases. This CDR3 has 13 residues. Germline loops: CDR1 DFQATT, CDR2 SNEGSKA (reference sequence). V gave up 5 bases and J gave up 8 bases; unmatched junction bases: 7. The CDR3 protein is CSAPGQGGDEQFF. In DNA, the CDR3 is TGCAGTGCTCCGGGACAGGGTGGCGATGAGCAGTTCTTC.

This clonotype was detected a few times. For the CDR3, the DNA is TGTGCCAGCAGTCTCGGACTAGCGGGGGTACGGGAGCAGTACTTC. Protein: CASSLGLAGVREQYF. This rearrangement joins TRBV27 to TRBJ2-7; 13 bases line up with TRBD2. This CDR3 spans 15 amino acids. The J segment lost 7 bases and the V segment lost 5 bases, leaving 8 bases of the junction unmatched. Germline CDR1 MNHEY, CDR2 SMNVEV (reference sequence).

This clonotype was seen a single time. The chain employs TRBV2 and TRBJ2-3; D might be TRBD1 or TRBD2, each matching 7 bases. The CDR3 extends over 15 amino acids. Trimming stripped 5 bases from V and 2 bases from J, with 14 bases between. Germline values: CDR1 SNHLY, CDR2 FYNNEI. The CDR3 sequence is CASSSQGTNTDTQYF. DNA of the CDR3: TGTGCCAGCAGTTCACAGGGGACTAACACAGATACGCAGTATTTT.

This clonotype was observed once. This chain joins TRBV7-9 and TRBJ2-2; D uncertain. V gave up 1 base and J gave up 5 bases, with 5 bases separating them. There are 13 residues in the CDR3. Germline values: CDR1 SEHNR, CDR2 FQNEAQ (reference sequence). CDR3 coding DNA: TGTGCCAGCAGCTTAGGTTGGACCGGGGAGCTGTTTTTT. Protein sequence: CASSLGWTGELFF.

This clonotype has only one observation. The chain is built from TRBV7-9 and TRBJ2-5; 9 nucleotides agree with TRBD1. Germline CDR1 is SEHNR and CDR2 is FQNEAQ (reference sequence). Trimming at V came to 3 bases and at J to 5 bases, leaving 16 bases not matched to a gene. This CDR3 comprises 18 residues. The CDR3 DNA reads as TGTGCCAGCAGCTTCCTTGGGACCCGGGACAGGGTCGAGGAGACCCAGTACTTC. Its protein is CASSFLGTRDRVEETQYF.

The chain couples TRBV11-2 to TRBJ1-1; 7 bases fit TRBD1. Germline values: CDR1 SGHAT, CDR2 FQNNGV. The CDR3 sequence is 14 residues long. The junction had 4 bases not matched to a gene; V was cut back by 2 bases and J by 4 bases. CDR3 sequence reads: CASSLLQGPTEAFF. CDR3 coding DNA: TGTGCCAGCAGCTTACTACAGGGGCCCACTGAAGCTTTCTTT.

The rearrangement links TRBV5-1 to TRBJ2-1; 11 positions agree with TRBD2. CDR3 length: 15 residues. V shed 4 bases and J 9 bases; nucleotides not matched to a gene: 9. Per germline, CDR1 SGHRS and CDR2 YFSETQ. CDR3 sequence reads: CASSVTSGTIGEQFF. CDR3 coding DNA: TGCGCCAGCAGCGTGACTAGCGGGACAATCGGTGAGCAGTTCTTC.